This T cell receptor beta chain was identified during a study of T-cell memory formation after mild COVID-19. Regarding the study as a whole: Contracting clones from day 15 to 85 had balanced CD4/CD8; later expanders favoured CD4+. Within pre-infection memory, some responding clones were found, suggesting cross-reactive memory joined. The main location of contracting CD4+ clones was CM and EM, and that of contracting CD8+ clones was EMRA. For second-wave clones that peaked at day 37, SARS-CoV-2 specificity went unverified.

The CDR3 covers 11 residues. V was cut by 5 bases and J by 12 bases, with 11 bases left in between. This clonotype was detected many times. Its cognate antigen is unknown. MiXCR was run by TCRdb on the 5' RACE reads, yielding one entry per CDR3 protein. The sample has under 250,000 distinct CDR3 sequences, roughly 9.4% seen once. The chain has TRBV12-3 or TRBV12-4 and TRBJ2-1; D is perhaps TRBD2 (6 bases). The sample was PBMCs or a T cell subset sorted from them (not recorded which). The source is a man aged 18 to 30 who had mild COVID-19 (a few samples of this study predate the infection). Cell type and time point are not known. CDR3 sequence: CASSPRDLQFF. For the CDR3, the DNA is TGTGCCAGCAGTCCCCGGGACTTGCAGTTCTTC.